These 9 T cell receptor beta chains share one sample of origin, sequenced in a study of T cell responses to AZD1222 COVID-19 vaccine (dated by TCRdb to the early 2020s). The library was produced with the immunoSEQ multiplex PCR assay. TCRdb provides this immuneACCESS table in a form limited to in-frame rearrangements. Some clones are lacking; in checked studies, under half of them reflect an unresolved V gene, and why the rest are absent is not known. Present in this sample are some 120,000 clones, approximately 86% of which were seen just once. The ten largest clones represent 4.5% to 7% of the sample. The time point label, as the study defines it: about 28 days (+/-7) after the second vaccine dose. This specimen consisted of peripheral blood, obtained 28 days after the second AZD1222 dose. These receptors were collected from an adult who received the AZD1222 COVID-19 vaccine.

The chain is built from TRBV6-2 or TRBV6-3 and TRBJ1-1, with D possibly being TRBD1 (6 bases). Germline assignment: CDR1 MNHEY and CDR2 SVGEGT. V was shortened by 5 bases and J by 2 bases, with 12 bases between the two germline ends. The CDR3 totals 14 residues. CDR3 in DNA: TGTGCCAGCAGTAATGGGGGCCCAAACACTGAAGCTTTCTTT. This codes for CASSNGGPNTEAFF.

This chain uses TRBV28 with TRBJ1-5; D remains ambiguous. Germline V gene sequence: CDR1 MDHEN, CDR2 SYDVKM. The length of the CDR3 is 15 residues. V lost 2 bases to trimming and J lost 0 bases, with 8 bases between them. The CDR3 DNA reads TGTGCCAGCAGTTTAGGGGTCCATAGCAATCAGCCCCAGCATTTT. It yields the protein CASSLGVHSNQPQHF.

This clone has a single count. The chain uses TRBV7-2 and TRBJ1-6; D perhaps matches TRBD1 (6 bases). Looked up from germline, CDR1 is SGHTA and CDR2 is FQGNSA. V shed 1 base and J shed 10 bases, with 17 bases lying between them. This CDR3 spans 16 amino acids. CDR3 residues: CASSLDADRGRSPLHF. Written as DNA, the CDR3 is TGTGCCAGCAGCTTAGACGCCGACCGGGGGCGATCACCCCTCCACTTT. The variable domain in full, with the rest retrieved from reference TRBV7-2 and TRBJ1-6, is GAGVSQSPSNKVTEKGKDVELRCDPISGHTALYWYRQSLGQGLEFLIYFQGNSAPDKSGLPSDRFSAERTGGSVSTLTIQRTQQEDSAVYLCASSLDADRGRSPLHFGNGTRLTVT.

The chain links TRBV24-1 to TRBJ1-5; D is unclear. Germline V CDR1 and CDR2: KGHDR, SFDVKD. Trimming pared 4 bases from V and 0 bases from J, leaving 21 bases between. The CDR3 covers 19 residues. The CDR3 is CATSDPAAEAQYSNQPQHF. The CDR3 coding sequence is TGTGCCACCAGTGACCCTGCGGCGGAGGCCCAATATAGCAATCAGCCCCAGCATTTT.

This clone came up once. The V and J genes are TRBV10-2 and TRBJ1-1; D may be TRBD1 (5 bases). The CDR3 has 16 amino acids. The germline V gene has CDR1 WSHSY and CDR2 SAAADI. Trimming cost V 5 bases and J 3 bases, with 19 bases left between them. CDR3 residues: CASSLPMGEVDTEAFF. In DNA, the CDR3 is TGCGCCAGCAGTTTACCCATGGGGGAGGTGGACACTGAAGCTTTCTTT.

This clone was recorded once. This CDR3 is CASSGAGQGYEQYF. The DNA for the CDR3 is TGTGCCAGCTCAGGAGCCGGACAGGGCTACGAGCAGTACTTC. The V and J genes are TRBV18 and TRBJ2-7; 8 nucleotides match TRBD1. The J segment lost 3 bases and the V segment lost 5 bases, leaving 6 bases of the junction unmatched. The length of the CDR3 is 14 residues. Germline-derived CDR1 and CDR2 are KGHSH and LQKENI.

This clone showed up just once. The CDR3 loop is CATSAPGTGSKTQYF. The CDR3 DNA reads TGTGCCACCAGTGCCCCCGGGACAGGTTCGAAGACCCAGTACTTC. This chain uses TRBV24-1 with TRBJ2-5, with 8 bases fitting TRBD1. The CDR3 has 15 amino acids. V shed 5 bases and J 6 bases; nucleotides not matched to a gene: 10. The germline V gene has CDR1 KGHDR and CDR2 SFDVKD.

This clone was detected only a few times. The chain employs TRBV3-1 (or the pseudogene TRBV3-2) and TRBJ1-3; no clear D. V lost 4 bases to trimming and J lost 9 bases, with 25 bases between them. The CDR3 runs 17 residues. Germline CDR1 reads LGHDT; CDR2 reads YNNKEL (reference sequence). Written as DNA, the CDR3 is TGTGCCAGCAGCCCCCCACACGAGGTCGTCTCTGTAGGCACCATATATTTT. It specifies CASSPPHEVVSVGTIYF.

This chain connects TRBV7-6 to TRBJ2-1; 7 bases match TRBD2. Germline CDR1 and CDR2: SGHVS and FNYEAQ. The J segment lost 3 bases and the V segment lost 3 bases, leaving 11 bases of the junction unmatched. The CDR3 is 17 residues long. The CDR3 DNA sequence: TGTGCCAGCAGCTTCACCGCCGGGACTACCAACTACAATGAGCAGTTCTTC. Translating it yields CASSFTAGTTNYNEQFF.